These 20 T cell receptor beta chains share one sample of origin, sequenced in a study of T cell changes during pregnancy in multiple sclerosis. Profiling relied on immunoSEQ multiplex PCR, and the TCRdb table lists in-frame clones only, not all of them. The sample includes under 60,000 clones, 92% of them seen just once. Source: CD4+ T cells from peripheral blood mononuclear cells, taken in the second trimester of pregnancy. Every receptor here comes from a female donor in good health, enrolled as a control in a pregnancy study.

This sequence joins TRBV7-2 and TRBJ1-3; no clear D. This CDR3 has 16 residues. V shed 4 bases and J shed 0 bases, with 13 bases lying between them. Per the germline V gene, CDR1 is SGHTA and CDR2 is FQGNSA. The CDR3 loop reads CASSSLLGSSGNTIYF. The CDR3 DNA sequence: TGTGCCAGCAGCTCCCTGCTGGGGAGCTCTGGAAACACCATATATTTT.

The chain recombines TRBV6-5 with TRBJ1-1, with D perhaps matching TRBD1 (5 bases). The germline V and J ends were trimmed by 2 bases and 5 bases, with 15 bases remaining between them. CDR1 MNHEY and CDR2 SVGAGI come from the germline V gene. CDR3 size: 15 residues. Here the CDR3 reads CASSYDPQGGTEAFF. The CDR3, as DNA: TGTGCCAGCAGTTACGATCCCCAGGGTGGGACTGAAGCTTTCTTT.

The J gene is TRBJ1-1, the V gene TRBV10-3, with no clear D. CDR3 size: 11 residues. Germline assignment: CDR1 ENHRY and CDR2 SYGVKD. V lost 6 bases and J 2 bases, leaving 4 bases between the germline ends. The CDR3, as DNA: TGTGCCATCAGGGCAAACACTGAAGCTTTCTTT. Protein product: CAIRANTEAFF.

The chain carries TRBV15 and TRBJ2-7; possible D gene TRBD1, 5 bases. The V end was cut by 3 bases, the J end by 5 bases, with 14 bases between. The CDR3 contains 14 residues. Per the germline V gene, CDR1 is LNHNV and CDR2 is YYDKDF (reference sequence). The CDR3 nucleotides are TGTGCCACCAGCAGGTATGGGGCAATCAACGAGCAGTACTTC. This sequence encodes CATSRYGAINEQYF.

This chain links TRBV29-1 with TRBJ2-2; D is uncertain. Trimming removed 4 bases from V and 0 bases from J, with 12 bases in between. The germline CDR1 and CDR2 sequences are SQVTM and ANQGSEA. The CDR3 sequence is 15 residues long. The CDR3 region is CSVGRAGANTGELFF. The CDR3 nucleotides read TGCAGCGTTGGACGTGCCGGAGCGAACACCGGGGAGCTGTTTTTT.

This clone has only one observation. V and J are TRBV18 and TRBJ1-1, with 7 bases that match TRBD1. The length of the CDR3 is 14 residues. J was trimmed by 1 base and V by 4 bases; bases with no gene match: 3. CDR1 and CDR2 from the germline V gene are KGHSH and LQKENI. The CDR3 DNA reads TGTGCCAGCTCACGGGGACAGACGAACACTGAAGCTTTCTTT. Its translation is CASSRGQTNTEAFF.

The rearrangement uses TRBV6-5 and TRBJ2-1; 11 bases align to TRBD2. V was pared by 4 bases and J by 10 bases, with 12 bases of the junction left unmatched. CDR1 and CDR2 from the germline V gene are MNHEY and SVGAGI. This CDR3 spans 16 amino acids. The DNA for the CDR3 is TGTGCCAGCAGTTCCTTAGCGGGGGGGCAGGGGTTGGAGCAGTTCTTC. Amino acids: CASSSLAGGQGLEQFF.

Only a few counts were recorded for this clone. This chain joins TRBV6-5 and TRBJ1-6; D is unresolved. Trimming shortened V by 3 bases and J by 8 bases, and 11 bases separated the two germline ends. The CDR3 runs to 14 residues. CDR1 and CDR2 (germline): MNHEY, SVGAGI. DNA of the CDR3: TGTGCCAGCAGTTATACCTTGAGGGATTCACCCCTCCACTTT. Translation gives CASSYTLRDSPLHF.

The chain recombines TRBV19 with TRBJ2-5; TRBD2 might be the D (5 bases). Germline assignment: CDR1 LNHDA and CDR2 SQIVND (reference sequence). The CDR3 has 14 amino acids. Trimming cost V 3 bases and J 5 bases, with 13 bases left between them. CDR3: CASSIQPGLETQYF. The CDR3 DNA sequence: TGTGCCAGTAGTATTCAGCCGGGGTTGGAGACCCAGTACTTC.

The V call is TRBV9, the J call TRBJ1-1, with 11 bases that match TRBD1. Germline V gives CDR1 SGDLS, CDR2 YYNGEE. V gave up 5 bases and J gave up 7 bases; unmatched junction bases: 1. The CDR3 is 12 amino acids. Here the CDR3 reads CASRGTGGEAFF. The CDR3 region has the DNA TGTGCCAGCAGGGGGACAGGGGGTGAAGCTTTCTTT.

This chain uses TRBV4-3 with TRBJ2-1, with TRBD1 as a possible D gene (5 bases). V lost 2 bases, J lost 4 bases, and 12 bases lay in between. This CDR3 comprises 15 residues. The germline CDR1 and CDR2 sequences are LGHNA and YSLEER. The CDR3 sequence: CASSQPSDSYNEQFF. CDR3 DNA sequence: TGCGCCAGCAGCCAACCTTCAGACAGTTACAATGAGCAGTTCTTC.

The rearrangement uses TRBV5-1 and TRBJ2-7; 11 bases align to TRBD2. Germline CDR1 reads SGHRS; CDR2 reads YFSETQ. The CDR3 has 15 residues. After removal of 4 bases from V and 4 bases from J, the junction contained 7 bases not matched to a gene. Written as DNA, the CDR3 is TGCGCCAGCAGCCTGGCTAGCGGGGGGCGGTACGAGCAGTACTTC. It translates to CASSLASGGRYEQYF.

This rearrangement joins TRBV27 to TRBJ2-1; D uncertain. CDR1 MNHEY and CDR2 SMNVEV come from the germline V gene (reference sequence). With 2 bases removed from V and 6 bases from J, the gap between germline ends came to 14 bases. This CDR3 has 15 residues. CDR3: CASSLMSISPNEQFF. CDR3 DNA: TGTGCCAGCAGTTTAATGAGCATTTCCCCCAATGAGCAGTTCTTC.

This rearrangement joins TRBV15 to TRBJ2-5, with 7 bases that match TRBD2. Trimming took 1 base from V and 3 from J; bases not matched to a gene: 8. The CDR3 length is 16 residues. Germline V CDR1 and CDR2: LNHNV, YYDKDF (reference sequence). Here the CDR3 reads CATSRGSGSVKETQYF. The CDR3 DNA is TGTGCCACCAGCAGAGGTAGCGGGTCTGTCAAAGAGACCCAGTACTTC.

The V and J genes are TRBV7-9 and TRBJ1-1; D not resolved. This CDR3 has 14 residues. V lost 5 bases and J lost 3, with 13 bases in between. Germline CDR1 reads SEHNR; CDR2 reads FQNEAQ (reference sequence). The CDR3 is CASSRPRRDTEAFF. As DNA, the CDR3 is TGTGCCAGCAGCCGACCGCGGAGGGACACTGAAGCTTTCTTT.

V gene TRBV20-1 combines with J gene TRBJ1-1, with D possibly TRBD1 on 5 matching bases. Trimming cost V 6 bases and J 13 bases, with 18 bases left between them. Germline V gives CDR1 DFQATT, CDR2 SNEGSKA (reference sequence). The CDR3 totals 11 residues. The CDR3 nucleotides read TGCAGTGCCGCGGGACGGCGAGTTTTTTTCTTT. As protein: CSAAGRRVFFF.

The rearrangement links TRBV9 to TRBJ2-3; 8 bases are a match to TRBD2. Germline trimming cut 3 bases from V and 3 bases from J; bases unmatched to any gene: 12. CDR1 and CDR2 (germline): SGDLS, YYNGEE. CDR3 length: 17 amino acids. CDR3 nucleotides: TGTGCCAGCAGCGGTCGGGGGGGGGCTAGTCGGACAGATACGCAGTATTTT. As protein: CASSGRGGASRTDTQYF.

The chain couples TRBV7-8 to TRBJ1-1; perhaps TRBD1 as D (6 bases). This CDR3 is 14 amino acids long. Germline V gene data show CDR1 as SGHVS and CDR2 as FQNEAQ. Trimming cost V 7 bases and J 5 bases, with 17 bases left between them. CDR3 DNA: TGTGCCAGCAATGCAAACAGGGATAGGACTGAAGCTTTCTTT. This gives the protein CASNANRDRTEAFF.

V is TRBV5-1 and J is TRBJ1-2; no clear D gene. V lost 0 bases and J 5 bases, leaving 11 bases between the germline ends. Germline CDR1 and CDR2: SGHRS and YFSETQ. This CDR3 has 14 amino acids. The CDR3 DNA follows: TGCGCCAGCAGCTTGGAGATAGATCCGTATGGCTACACCTTC. Translation: CASSLEIDPYGYTF.

The rearrangement uses TRBV9 and TRBJ2-7, with a possible D match to TRBD2 (6 bases). Trimming cost V 0 bases and J 4 bases, with 14 bases left between them. Germline V gene data show CDR1 as SGDLS and CDR2 as YYNGEE. This CDR3 is 15 amino acids long. The CDR3: CASSVEGGDLYEQYF. In DNA form, the CDR3 reads TGTGCCAGCAGCGTAGAAGGCGGGGACCTTTACGAGCAGTACTTC.